These 18 T cell receptor beta chains share one sample of origin, sequenced in a study of cytomegalovirus exposure and HLA in healthy donors. PCR was performed using 60 Vbeta and 13 Jbeta primers. Generated by immunoSEQ multiplex PCR, the TCRdb table keeps only in-frame clones and is missing some. The sample holds 190,000 or so clones; 80% are singletons and the top ten take about 0.63%. Sequenced input: PBMCs. The receptors originated from a boy younger than 18 in good health and CMV-seronegative.

The V gene is TRBV19, the J gene TRBJ1-4, with D maybe TRBD1 (5 bases). Trimming shortened V by 7 bases and J by 8 bases, and 14 bases separated the two germline ends. CDR3 length: 13 amino acids. CDR1 and CDR2 (germline): LNHDA, SQIVND (reference sequence). In DNA form, the CDR3 reads TGTGCCAGTATTCGGCAGGGAACGGAAAAACTGTTTTTT. As protein: CASIRQGTEKLFF.

This clone has only one observation. The chain is built from TRBV10-3 and TRBJ2-2; TRBD2 might be the D (5 bases). CDR1 is ENHRY, CDR2 SYGVKD, per germline. Trimming removed 5 bases at V and 5 bases at J, with 15 bases between. The CDR3 is made up of 15 amino acids. Written as DNA, the CDR3 is TGTGCCATCAGTCAGGAAGGGAGTCTTACCGGGGAGCTGTTTTTT. This translates into CAISQEGSLTGELFF.

This rearrangement joins TRBV7-9 to TRBJ2-5, with TRBD2 identical over 15 bases. The CDR3 totals 17 residues. J was trimmed by 2 bases and V by 4 bases; bases with no gene match: 5. CDR1 is SEHNR, CDR2 FQNEAQ, per germline (reference sequence). The CDR3 nucleotides read TGTGCCAGCAGCTATCCCGGGACTAGCGGGAGGCAAGAGACCCAGTACTTC. As protein: CASSYPGTSGRQETQYF.

The chain joins TRBV6-1 to TRBJ1-2; D may be TRBD1 (5 bases). The CDR3 length is 14 residues. V was pared by 3 bases and J by 6 bases, with 14 bases between. Per the germline V gene, CDR1 is MNHNS and CDR2 is SASEGT. The CDR3 is CASSETATFDGYTF. CDR3 nucleotide sequence: TGTGCCAGCAGTGAGACAGCGACCTTTGATGGCTACACCTTC.

The CDR3 reads CASGLVQGNTEAFF. CDR3 in DNA: TGTGCTAGTGGTTTGGTACAGGGGAACACTGAAGCTTTCTTT. This chain links TRBV12-5 with TRBJ1-1; perhaps TRBD1 as D (6 bases). The V end lost 0 bases, the J end lost 1 base, and 6 bases lay between the germline ends. CDR1 and CDR2 (germline): LGHNT, FRNRAP. The CDR3 has 14 amino acids.

V usage is TRBV6-5 and J usage is TRBJ1-1; tentatively, D is TRBD1 (5 bases). The germline V gene has CDR1 MNHEY and CDR2 SVGAGI. Trimming stripped 5 bases from V and 1 base from J, with 11 bases between. The length of the CDR3 is 14 residues. The CDR3 spells CASSEKTENTEAFF. Written as DNA, the CDR3 is TGTGCCAGCAGTGAGAAGACAGAGAACACTGAAGCTTTCTTT.

The rearrangement uses TRBV5-6 and TRBJ2-5; D is unclear. TRBJ2-7 matches the DNA end more closely, so the J call is doubtful. This CDR3 contains 15 residues. Per the germline V gene, CDR1 is SGHDT and CDR2 is YYEEEE. Here the CDR3 DNA reads TGTGCCAGCAGCTCTGGGCCCTCTAACCCCTACGAGCAGTACTTC. It translates to CASSSGPSNPYEQYF.

A single count supports this clone. The chain has TRBV2 and TRBJ2-1; 9 bases are shared with TRBD2. This CDR3 region has 15 residues. The ends lost 2 bases at V and 4 bases at J; junction bases unmatched: 3. Germline CDR1 is SNHLY and CDR2 is FYNNEI. The CDR3 region has the DNA TGTGCCAGCAGTGAAAGGACTAGCGTATACAATGAGCAGTTCTTC. This codes for CASSERTSVYNEQFF. The full variable domain, with the rest looked up from reference TRBV2 and TRBJ2-1, is EPEVTQTPSHQVTQMGQEVILRCVPISNHLYFYWYRQILGQKVEFLVSFYNNEISEKSEIFDDQFSVERPDGSNFTLKIRSTKLEDSAMYFCASSERTSVYNEQFFGPGTRLTVL.

The chain links TRBV5-6 to TRBJ2-5; D gene ambiguous. The end of the DNA is better explained by TRBJ2-7, so the J call may be wrong. The CDR3 extends over 14 amino acids. The germline gives CDR1 SGHDT, CDR2 YYEEEE. The CDR3 loop reads CASSPQTVAYEQYF. The CDR3 region has the DNA TGTGCCAGCAGCCCCCAGACTGTTGCCTACGAGCAGTACTTC.

DNA for the CDR3: TGTGCTAGTGGTTTGCAACAGGGTTTGGTAGACACCATATATTTT. Protein: CASGLQQGLVDTIYF. This chain uses TRBV12-5 with TRBJ1-3, with D possibly TRBD1 on 6 matching bases. V was clipped by 2 bases and J by 8 bases, with 16 bases between them. The CDR3 loop spans 15 amino acids. The germline V gene has CDR1 LGHNT and CDR2 FRNRAP.

The V call is TRBV19, the J call TRBJ1-1; 9 bases match TRBD1. Losses at the gene ends were 5 bases for V and 3 bases for J; bases not matched to a gene: 22. The CDR3 totals 20 residues. Germline CDR1 reads LNHDA; CDR2 reads SQIVND (reference sequence). As DNA, the CDR3 is TGTGCCAGTAGTCCCCGTGGACCAAAAATGACAGGGGGTAAACACACTGAAGCTTTCTTT. It specifies CASSPRGPKMTGGKHTEAFF.

This clone was found a few times. The chain combines TRBV6-5 with TRBJ2-7; D is possibly TRBD1 (8 bases). From germline, CDR1 is MNHEY and CDR2 SVGAGI. CDR3 length: 15 residues. Trimming stripped 6 bases from V and 0 bases from J, with 15 bases between. The CDR3 here is CASSLQGGSSYEQYF. In DNA, the CDR3 is TGTGCCAGCAGCTTACAGGGGGGGAGCTCCTACGAGCAGTACTTC.

This chain joins TRBV10-3 and TRBJ1-5; D may be TRBD1 (6 bases). Germline V gives CDR1 ENHRY, CDR2 SYGVKD. The CDR3 loop spans 15 amino acids. The V end lost 0 bases, the J end lost 4 bases, and 10 bases lay between the germline ends. The CDR3 sequence: CAISESRGGNQPQHF. CDR3 bases: TGTGCCATCAGTGAGTCTAGGGGGGGAAATCAGCCCCAGCATTTT.

The rearrangement links TRBV10-1 to TRBJ2-7; 12 positions match TRBD2. The CDR3 loop spans 19 amino acids. Germline assignment: CDR1 WNHNN and CDR2 SYGVQD (reference sequence). Unmatched junction bases numbered 13, after V lost 4 bases and J lost 0 bases. The CDR3 DNA sequence: TGCGCCAGCAGTGTAACCGGGACTAGCGGGCGTCATAGCTCCTACGAGCAGTACTTC. Translated: CASSVTGTSGRHSSYEQYF.

The chain uses TRBV18 and TRBJ1-4; 7 nucleotides line up with TRBD1. This CDR3 comprises 16 residues. Germline V gene sequence: CDR1 KGHSH, CDR2 LQKENI. Germline trimming cut 6 bases from V and 0 bases from J; bases unmatched to any gene: 7. The CDR3 DNA reads TGTGCCAGCTCTCAGACACAGGGGTCAACTAATGAAAAACTGTTTTTT. This codes for CASSQTQGSTNEKLFF.

V is TRBV9 and J is TRBJ2-1; tentative D call: TRBD1 (6 bases). Trimming pared 3 bases from V and 8 bases from J, leaving 18 bases between. Germline V lookup: CDR1 SGDLS, CDR2 YYNGEE. The CDR3 spans 15 residues. The CDR3 DNA sequence: TGTGCCAGCAGCGATAGTCTATCAGGGGCCCATGAGCAGTTCTTC. Amino acid sequence: CASSDSLSGAHEQFF. The full variable domain, in which reference TRBV9 and TRBJ2-1 provide the parts outside the CDR3, is DSGVTQTPKHLITATGQRVTLRCSPRSGDLSVYWYQQSLDQGLQFLIQYYNGEERAKGNILERFSAQQFPDLHSELNLSSLELGDSALYFCASSDSLSGAHEQFFGPGTRLTVL.

This chain connects TRBV12-5 to TRBJ2-5, with D maybe TRBD1 (6 bases). The CDR3 covers 18 residues. CDR1 and CDR2 (germline): LGHNT, FRNRAP. The chain's CDR3 is CASFWSQDSTRVGETQYF. In DNA form, the CDR3 reads TGTGCCTCTTTCTGGAGCCAGGACAGTACCCGGGTAGGAGAGACCCAGTACTTC.

Details on this clone: Other DNA sequences in the same sample also yield this CDR3. The genes are TRBV30 and TRBJ2-7, with no clear D. Germline V lookup: CDR1 GTSNPN, CDR2 SVGIG (reference sequence). This CDR3 region has 14 residues. V was trimmed by 1 base and J by 2 bases, leaving 12 bases between them. Here the CDR3 reads CAWSAPLSPYEQYF. The CDR3 DNA reads TGTGCCTGGAGTGCCCCCCTTAGCCCCTACGAGCAGTACTTC.